Presented here are 24 T cell receptor beta chains from one specimen sequenced in a study of prognosis after radiotherapy for stage I lung cancer (dated by TCRdb to the early 2020s). TCRdb lists the instrument as Illumina HiSeq 3000. The TCR beta CDR3 region was amplified from genomic DNA by two rounds of multiplex PCR. In the first PCR round, primers specific to each TRBV and TRBJ gene were used, and the primer sequences were filed in Chinese patent CN105087789A. TCRdb's own reprocessing of the public reads used fastp at Q25 and MiXCR and kept productive beta chains. CDR3 protein sequences are deduplicated, and each keeps its most common genes and DNA. In all, the sample holds fewer than 35,000 distinct CDR3 sequences, and about 43% of those were seen once. The ten largest account for 16% of the sample. The sample consisted of PBMCs, taken before or after stereotactic body radiation therapy (not recorded which). Receptors were obtained from a donor over 45 with non-small cell lung cancer.

This clonotype has ten or more counts. The chain couples TRBV7-9 to TRBJ2-3, with D perhaps TRBD1 (6 bases). The germline V gene encodes CDR1 SEHNR and CDR2 FQNEAQ (reference sequence). The CDR3 spans 14 residues. The germline V and J ends were trimmed by 5 bases and 3 bases, with 12 bases remaining between them. The CDR3 protein is CASSPLGATDTQYF. DNA for the CDR3: TGTGCCAGCAGCCCCCTGGGGGCGACAGATACGCAGTATTTT. Based on the CDR3 plus reference TRBV7-9 and TRBJ2-3, the full variable domain is DTGVSQNPRHKITKRGQNVTFRCDPISEHNRLYWYRQTLGQGPEFLTYFQNEAQLEKSRLLSDRFSAERPKGSFSTLEIQRTEQGDSAMYLCASSPLGATDTQYFGPGTRLTVL.

Comments on this clonotype: A much larger clone differs from this one at a single base, so this may be a read error. The chain combines TRBV10-3 with TRBJ1-2; weak D call: TRBD1 (6 bases). Trimming removed 11 bases at V and 3 bases at J, with 13 bases between. This CDR3 has 12 residues. Germline assignment: CDR1 ENHRY and CDR2 SYGVKD. This CDR3 is CAERGQDYGYTF. Written as DNA, the CDR3 is TGTGCCGAGCGGGGGCAGGACTATGGCTACACCTTC.

The sample holds many counts of this clonotype. The genes are TRBV7-3 and TRBJ2-3; perhaps TRBD2 as D (6 bases). CDR3 length equals 16 residues. Germline CDR1 and CDR2: SGHTA and FQGTGA. V lost 8 bases and J lost 3, with 21 bases in between. In nucleotides, the CDR3 is TGTGCCAGCCCCCGTGGGGGAGGAAGGAGGACAGATACGCAGTATTTT. Its translation is CASPRGGGRRTDTQYF.

This clonotype was observed many times. This chain joins TRBV12-3 or TRBV12-4 and TRBJ2-7; tentatively, D is TRBD2 (6 bases). The V end was cut by 1 base, the J end by 4 bases, with 8 bases between. The CDR3 runs to 13 residues. The DNA for the CDR3 is TGTGCCAGCAGTTTAGTGGAGGGATACGAGCAGTACTTC. Translation: CASSLVEGYEQYF.

This chain joins TRBV18 and TRBJ1-5; D remains unclear. CDR1 is KGHSH and CDR2 is LQKENI in the germline V gene. Deletions cut 8 bases from V and 5 bases from J, with 16 bases between. This CDR3 region has 14 residues. The CDR3 region has the DNA TGTGCCAGCGCCGTAGGGCCTGGAGATCAGCCCCAGCATTTT. It codes for CASAVGPGDQPQHF. The full variable domain, rest sourced from reference TRBV18 and TRBJ1-5, is NAGVMQNPRHLVRRRGQEARLRCSPMKGHSHVYWYRQLPEEGLKFMVYLQKENIIDESGMPKERFSAEFPKEGPSILRIQQVVRGDSAAYFCASAVGPGDQPQHFGDGTRLSIL.

This clonotype was detected ten times or more. This chain joins TRBV20-1 and TRBJ2-7; D is ambiguous. The CDR3 covers 12 residues. Germline CDR1 DFQATT, CDR2 SNEGSKA (reference sequence). V was pared by 7 bases and J by 5 bases, with 15 bases between. CDR3 loop: CSGKPAGHEQYF. The CDR3 bases are TGCAGTGGTAAGCCGGCTGGGCACGAGCAGTACTTC.

This clonotype was seen repeatedly, ten times or more. The CDR3 here is CAISESRQTYEQYF. The CDR3 coding sequence is TGTGCCATCAGTGAGTCGAGACAGACCTACGAGCAGTACTTC. The chain couples TRBV10-3 to TRBJ2-7; a possible D gene is TRBD1 (5 bases). Trimming stripped 0 bases from V and 2 bases from J, with 8 bases between. This CDR3 spans 14 amino acids. The V gene's germline CDR1 is ENHRY and CDR2 SYGVKD.

This clonotype was counted a few times. A much larger clone differs from this one at a single base, so this may be a read error. The chain carries TRBV28 and TRBJ2-3, with D possibly TRBD2 on 6 matching bases. The CDR3 covers 13 residues. Germline CDR1 is MDHEN and CDR2 is SYDVKM. The V end was cut by 8 bases, the J end by 3 bases, with 12 bases between. The CDR3 DNA follows: TGTGCCAGCTGCCTCGGGGGTACAGATACGCAGTATTTT. Residues: CASCLGGTDTQYF.

Concerning this clonotype itself: This is likely an artifact of a read error, given a far larger clone one base away. The V call is TRBV6-4, the J call TRBJ1-1; D is perhaps TRBD1 (5 bases). The CDR3 sequence is 16 residues long. CDR1 and CDR2 (germline): MRHNA, SNTAGT. V lost 6 bases and J 1 base, leaving 18 bases between the germline ends. The CDR3 sequence is CASRKGLVWPNTEAFF. The CDR3 nucleotides read TGTGCCAGCAGGAAGGGGCTAGTGTGGCCGAACACTGAAGCTTTCTTT.

This clonotype was recorded only once. V and J are TRBV7-9 and TRBJ1-3; the D is unclear. Germline V gives CDR1 SEHNR, CDR2 FQNEAQ (reference sequence). V gave up 6 bases and J gave up 0 bases, with 9 bases separating them. This CDR3 spans 14 amino acids. The CDR3 bases are TGTGCCAGCAGGGACTTGAGCTCTGGAAACACCATATATTTT. Translation: CASRDLSSGNTIYF.

This CDR3 is CASSSRGLLAAYNEQFF. The CDR3 nucleotides read TGTGCCAGCAGCTCCAGAGGTCTACTAGCTGCTTACAATGAGCAGTTCTTC. The genes are TRBV2 and TRBJ2-1; TRBD2 might be the D (6 bases). Per germline, CDR1 SNHLY and CDR2 FYNNEI. The CDR3 runs 17 residues. The V gene lost 6 bases and the J gene lost 4 bases, with 22 bases spanning the gap. Full variable domain (rest looked up from reference TRBV2 and TRBJ2-1): EPEVTQTPSHQVTQMGQEVILRCVPISNHLYFYWYRQILGQKVEFLVSFYNNEISEKSEIFDDQFSVERPDGSNFTLKIRSTKLEDSAMYFCASSSRGLLAAYNEQFFGPGTRLTVL.

This clonotype is medium-sized. The chain has TRBV6-2 or TRBV6-3 and TRBJ2-1; D is ambiguous. This CDR3 region has 15 residues. V shed 6 bases and J shed 9 bases, with 21 bases lying between them. Per germline, CDR1 MNHEY and CDR2 SVGEGT. The CDR3 DNA follows: TGTGCCAGCAGGCCCGGGCAAGCCTCCTTGGGTGAGCAGTTCTTC. Its translation is CASRPGQASLGEQFF.

The rearrangement uses TRBV20-1 and TRBJ2-1; unclear D gene. Germline-derived CDR1 and CDR2 are DFQATT and SNEGSKA (reference sequence). The V gene lost 0 bases and the J gene lost 0 bases, with 15 bases spanning the gap. The CDR3 consists of 17 residues. The CDR3 sequence: CSARDTGGLSSYNEQFF. In DNA, the CDR3 is TGCAGTGCTAGAGATACGGGTGGGCTGAGCTCCTACAATGAGCAGTTCTTC.

This clonotype was seen at least ten times. A much larger clone lies a single base off, so this may be a read error. J is TRBJ2-1 and V is TRBV6-1, with D maybe TRBD2 (5 bases). Germline V lookup: CDR1 MNHNS, CDR2 SASEGT. The CDR3 has 14 amino acids. CDR3 residues: CASNRGSSYNEQSF. The CDR3 DNA is TGTGCCAGCAACCGGGGTAGCTCCTACAATGAGCAGTCCTTC.

A note on this clonotype: A much larger clone is a single base away; this may be a read error. V is TRBV6-2 or TRBV6-3 and J is TRBJ2-5; a possible D gene is TRBD1 (6 bases). This CDR3 has 15 amino acids. Germline CDR1 and CDR2: MNHEY and SVGEGT. Trimming took off 4 bases at V and 5 bases at J, with 17 bases between the two ends. This CDR3 is CASSWDIPRRETQYF. DNA for the CDR3: TGTGCCAGCAGTTGGGACATCCCGAGGAGGGAGACCCAGTACTTC.

This clonotype was counted ten times or more. The rearrangement uses TRBV7-3 and TRBJ1-1; D remains ambiguous. This CDR3 has 13 residues. The germline gives CDR1 SGHTA, CDR2 FQGTGA. V lost 4 bases and J lost 1, with 7 bases in between. The chain's CDR3 is CASSYLWNTEAFF. The CDR3 region has the DNA TGTGCCAGCAGCTATCTGTGGAACACTGAAGCTTTCTTT.

With regard to this clonotype: This is likely an artifact of a read error, given a far larger clone one base away. The chain combines TRBV6-6 with TRBJ1-2; unclear D gene. The germline V gene has CDR1 MNHNY and CDR2 SVGAGI (reference sequence). The CDR3 consists of 15 residues. CDR3 bases: TGTGCCAGCAGTTACTCGACCAGGACTAACTATGTCTACACCTTC. Its protein product is CASSYSTRTNYVYTF.

In its sample, this clonotype was seen many times. The chain has TRBV25-1 and TRBJ1-4, with a weak D call TRBD1 (5 bases). Germline V gene sequence: CDR1 MGHDK, CDR2 SYGVNS. Trimming removed 4 bases at V and 7 bases at J, with 13 bases between. The CDR3 consists of 14 residues. Here the CDR3 reads CASSATGLGEKLFF. CDR3 DNA: TGTGCCAGCAGTGCCACAGGCCTTGGTGAAAAACTGTTTTTT.

In its sample, this clonotype was seen once. The rearrangement uses TRBV19 and TRBJ2-7; no definite D call. CDR1 is LNHDA, CDR2 SQIVND, per germline (reference sequence). Trimming left V 0 bases short and J 1 base short, with 4 bases between. The CDR3 is made up of 13 amino acids. Here the CDR3 reads CASSIDRSYEQYF. CDR3 sequence (DNA): TGTGCCAGTAGTATAGACAGATCCTACGAGCAGTACTTC.

Points on this clonotype: The likely explanation is a read error, given a far larger clone one base away. The V call is TRBV6-1, the J call TRBJ2-1; the D is unclear. From germline, CDR1 is MNHNS and CDR2 SASEGT. CDR3 length: 11 amino acids. The CDR3 is CSSVSRNERFF. The CDR3 nucleotides are TGTTCCAGCGTCTCCCGGAATGAGCGGTTCTTC.

CDR3 in DNA: TGTGCCAGCAGCACAGTAATAGAGCAGTACTTC. Translating it yields CASSTVIEQYF. This rearrangement joins TRBV7-2 to TRBJ2-7; D uncertain. CDR3 length: 11 residues. The V and J ends lost 5 bases and 7 bases respectively, with 9 bases between them. Germline CDR1 and CDR2: SGHTA and FQGNSA.

V gene TRBV5-6 combines with J gene TRBJ2-3, with 14 positions matching TRBD2. Per the germline V gene, CDR1 is SGHDT and CDR2 is YYEEEE. The CDR3 spans 17 residues. The trim removed 4 bases at V and 5 bases at J, leaving 9 bases unmatched. CDR3 sequence (DNA): TGTGCCAGCAGCCCTGGACTAGCGGGAGGACCCTTAGATACGCAGTATTTT. Amino acid sequence: CASSPGLAGGPLDTQYF. The full variable domain, its missing parts supplied by reference TRBV5-6 and TRBJ2-3, is DAGVTQSPTHLIKTRGQQVTLRCSPKSGHDTVSWYQQALGQGPQFIFQYYEEEERQRGNFPDRFSGHQFPNYSSELNVNALLLGDSALYLCASSPGLAGGPLDTQYFGPGTRLTVL.

There are many counts of this clonotype. The V and J genes are TRBV20-1 and TRBJ2-7, with 9 bases matching TRBD1. V trimming: 6 bases; J trimming: 4 bases; junction bases outside the gene matches: 13. CDR3 length: 15 amino acids. CDR1 DFQATT and CDR2 SNEGSKA come from the germline V gene (reference sequence). The CDR3 sequence: CSAMAPGQGLYEQYF. CDR3 DNA sequence: TGCAGTGCAATGGCGCCGGGACAGGGTTTATACGAGCAGTACTTC.

This clonotype appeared once. A read error likely explains this, since a far larger clone differs by one base. This sequence joins TRBV2 and TRBJ2-3; TRBD2 is a possible D gene (6 bases). Trimming took 5 bases from V and 4 from J, leaving 16 bases between them. Germline V gene data show CDR1 as SNHLY and CDR2 as FYNNEI. This CDR3 region has 15 residues. Here the CDR3 DNA reads TGTGCCAGCAGTTCCCCCTGGAGGGTGGCAGATACGCAGTATTTT. Protein sequence: CASSSPWRVADTQYF.